The 5 T cell receptor beta chains listed next were all sequenced from one sample in a study of Ad26.COV2.S vaccination and SARS-CoV-2 variants (dated by TCRdb to the early 2020s). The treatment or condition tag for this specimen amounts to: roughly 19 received Ad26.COV2.S at low or high dose, single or two shots; roughly 5 received placebo; per-sample allocation not given. For vaccine and placebo recipients, the sequenced repertoires came from samples collected on day 63 after the first injection. Libraries were prepared through the immunoSEQ multiplex PCR assay. The immuneACCESS repertoire file appears here via TCRdb, limited to in-frame rearrangements. These files lack a portion of the clones; in checked studies, under half of the deficit traces to unresolved V genes, and the cause of the others is not known. For this sample the table gives 350,000 to 500,000 clones, of which 75% to 90% were detected only once. The ten largest clones capture about 2.5% of the sample.

This specimen consisted of peripheral blood, obtained in a trial of Ad26.COV2.S vaccine versus placebo. These receptors came from a person aged 18-65 years who received the Ad26.COV2.S COVID-19 vaccine or a placebo.

This chain joins TRBV28 and TRBJ1-6; D is perhaps TRBD1 (5 bases). Trimming left V 5 bases short and J 9 bases short, with 14 bases between. In germline, CDR1 is MDHEN, CDR2 SYDVKM. The CDR3 runs 14 residues. This CDR3 is CASSGLGGGSPLHF. CDR3 in DNA: TGTGCCAGCAGTGGCTTGGGGGGTGGTTCACCCCTCCACTTT.

The rearrangement links TRBV6-5 to TRBJ1-6; D may be TRBD1 (5 bases). V lost 0 bases and J 4 bases, leaving 10 bases between the germline ends. This CDR3 comprises 16 residues. In germline, CDR1 is MNHEY, CDR2 SVGAGI. The CDR3 is CASSYSGRIYNSPLHF. For the CDR3, the DNA is TGTGCCAGCAGTTACTCGGGACGGATATATAATTCACCCCTCCACTTT.

V and J are TRBV5-1 and TRBJ1-1, with 11 bases matching TRBD1. The CDR3 totals 15 residues. V lost 3 bases to trimming and J lost 3 bases; unmatched junction nucleotides: 4. Germline V gene data show CDR1 as SGHRS and CDR2 as YFSETQ. The CDR3 DNA sequence: TGCGCCAGCAGCTATGGACAGGGGGCGGACACTGAAGCTTTCTTT. Translated, it gives CASSYGQGADTEAFF.

V and J are TRBV5-1 and TRBJ2-1; D gene unclear. The CDR3 runs to 16 residues. CDR1 and CDR2 (germline): SGHRS, YFSETQ. The V and J ends lost 4 bases and 4 bases respectively, with 18 bases between them. The CDR3 region is CASSHSVTQRYNEQFF. For the CDR3, the DNA is TGCGCCAGCAGCCATTCCGTAACCCAGCGTTACAATGAGCAGTTCTTC.

V is TRBV24-1 and J is TRBJ2-5, with 7 positions matching TRBD2. There are 18 residues in the CDR3. Germline-derived CDR1 and CDR2 are KGHDR and SFDVKD. V lost 4 bases and J lost 1; bases outside the gene matches: 14. For the CDR3, the DNA is TGTGCCACCAGTGACCCGTCGGGGGGTAGCGGACCCCAAGAGACCCAGTACTTC. Residues: CATSDPSGGSGPQETQYF.